Presented here are 11 T cell receptor beta chains from one specimen sequenced in a study of cytomegalovirus exposure and HLA in healthy donors. Generated by immunoSEQ multiplex PCR, the TCRdb table keeps only in-frame clones and is missing some. Among tens of thousands of clones listed, 85% were seen once. Sample: PBMCs. These receptors all come from a man younger than 35 in good health and CMV-seropositive.

The chain combines TRBV19 with TRBJ2-1; 12 nucleotides line up with TRBD2. The CDR3 runs 16 residues. Germline-derived CDR1 and CDR2 are LNHDA and SQIVND (reference sequence). V was pared by 3 bases and J by 2 bases, with 2 bases of the junction left unmatched. CDR3 nucleotides: TGTGCCAGTAGTATCCGGACTAGCGGGACCTACAATGAGCAGTTCTTC. Its translation: CASSIRTSGTYNEQFF.

The chain carries TRBV7-8 and TRBJ2-1; 11 positions agree with TRBD2. Germline V gene lookup returns CDR1 SGHVS and CDR2 FQNEAQ. Germline trimming cut 4 bases from V and 4 bases from J; bases unmatched to any gene: 3. The length of the CDR3 is 15 residues. The CDR3 is CASSYGTSGYNEQFF. The CDR3 nucleotides read TGTGCCAGCAGCTACGGGACTAGCGGATACAATGAGCAGTTCTTC.

J is TRBJ2-3 and V is TRBV2, with a weak D call TRBD2 (7 bases). V was shortened by 7 bases and J by 4 bases, with 18 bases between the two germline ends. The CDR3 spans 15 residues. The germline CDR1 and CDR2 sequences are SNHLY and FYNNEI. Here the CDR3 reads CASILGGARSDTQYF. The CDR3 nucleotides are TGTGCCAGCATCTTAGGGGGGGCCAGGTCAGATACGCAGTATTTT.

The chain recombines TRBV18 with TRBJ2-3; maybe TRBD2 (5 bases). Looked up from germline, CDR1 is KGHSH and CDR2 is LQKENI. CDR3 length equals 17 residues. Trimming removed 3 bases from V and 2 bases from J, with 18 bases in between. This CDR3 is CASSPAGGSGHTDTQYF. Here the CDR3 DNA reads TGTGCCAGCTCACCCGCCGGAGGAAGCGGTCACACAGATACGCAGTATTTT.

The chain is built from TRBV29-1 and TRBJ2-2; perhaps TRBD2 as D (5 bases). Trimming left V 7 bases short and J 6 bases short, with 15 bases between. This CDR3 region has 13 residues. Germline CDR1 reads SQVTM; CDR2 reads ANQGSEA. In DNA form, the CDR3 reads TGCAGCGGTGGCTTGGTGGAGGCCGGGGAGCTGTTTTTT. It translates to CSGGLVEAGELFF.

Turning to this clone: This sample includes further DNA sequences coding for the same CDR3. The rearrangement uses TRBV18 and TRBJ2-3; 8 nucleotides match TRBD2. V was clipped by 3 bases and J by 3 bases; unmatched bases: 8. Germline V gives CDR1 KGHSH, CDR2 LQKENI. The CDR3 covers 16 residues. CDR3: CASSPLAGGGTDTQYF. CDR3 coding DNA: TGTGCCAGCTCACCCCTGGCGGGGGGAGGTACAGATACGCAGTATTTT.

The rearrangement uses TRBV28 and TRBJ1-5, with D possibly matching TRBD1 (6 bases). Germline V CDR1 and CDR2: MDHEN, SYDVKM. The CDR3 totals 15 residues. Trimming pared 5 bases from V and 0 bases from J, leaving 11 bases between. The CDR3 spells CASSPGVNSNQPQHF. The CDR3 DNA sequence: TGTGCCAGCAGTCCAGGGGTAAATAGCAATCAGCCCCAGCATTTT.

CDR3 DNA: TGTGCCAGCAGCTCTCAGGGACTGGTCTATGGCTACACCTTC. It is translated as CASSSQGLVYGYTF. The V gene is TRBV5-6, the J gene TRBJ1-2; a possible D gene is TRBD1 (5 bases). This CDR3 spans 14 amino acids. CDR1 is SGHDT and CDR2 is YYEEEE in the germline V gene. V lost 3 bases and J 4 bases, leaving 13 bases between the germline ends.

The V and J genes are TRBV7-8 and TRBJ2-1; tentatively, D is TRBD2 (5 bases). V lost 8 bases to trimming and J lost 3 bases, with 14 bases between them. Germline values: CDR1 SGHVS, CDR2 FQNEAQ. There are 14 residues in the CDR3. CDR3 nucleotide sequence: TGTGCCAGCTCTCGGCTAGCAGGCTACAATGAGCAGTTCTTC. Translated, it gives CASSRLAGYNEQFF. Filled out from reference TRBV7-8 and TRBJ2-1, the complete variable domain reads GAGVSQSPRYKVAKRGQDVALRCDPISGHVSLFWYQQALGQGPEFLTYFQNEAQLDKSGLPSDRFFAERPEGSVSTLKIQRTQQEDSAVYLCASSRLAGYNEQFFGPGTRLTVL.

V and J are TRBV13 and TRBJ1-2, with 7 nucleotides matching TRBD1. This CDR3 contains 15 residues. CDR1 PRHDT and CDR2 FYEKMQ come from the germline V gene (reference sequence). The ends lost 2 bases at V and 1 base at J; junction bases unmatched: 4. The CDR3 spells CASSLLRGLNYGYTF. The CDR3 nucleotides read TGTGCCAGCAGCTTATTAAGGGGGCTTAACTATGGCTACACCTTC.

The V and J genes are TRBV6-4 and TRBJ2-7; tentative D call: TRBD2 (6 bases). The CDR3 spans 15 residues. The ends were cut back, 8 bases at V and 4 bases at J, with 21 bases in the middle. Germline-derived CDR1 and CDR2 are MRHNA and SNTAGT. The CDR3 DNA reads as TGTGCCAGCCCCCTAGCGTCCCGGAGGAGTTACGAGCAGTACTTC. This translates into CASPLASRRSYEQYF.